What follows are 5 T cell receptor beta chains derived from one specimen sequenced in a study of OX40 agonist ivuxolimab in advanced cancers. Produced via immunoSEQ multiplex PCR; TCRdb's table is partial and in-frame only. In the table there are 25,000 to 35,000 clones, about 82% of which are singletons. Specimen: CD4+ or CD8+ T cells sorted from blood, collected in a trial of the OX40 agonist ivuxolimab. Receptors were obtained from an adult with an advanced solid tumor such as melanoma, head and neck, liver or kidney cancer.

This sequence joins TRBV30 and TRBJ2-7, with unresolved D. Per germline, CDR1 GTSNPN and CDR2 SVGIG (reference sequence). CDR3 length equals 13 residues. Deletions cut 2 bases from V and 9 bases from J, with 17 bases between. The CDR3 DNA reads as TGTGCCTGGAGTTTTGGAGACACCTTTGGGCAGTACTTC. Amino acids: CAWSFGDTFGQYF.

This chain joins TRBV6-5 and TRBJ2-4, with 8 bases aligning to TRBD1. Germline V lookup: CDR1 MNHEY, CDR2 SVGAGI. The CDR3 consists of 13 residues. The V segment lost 6 bases and the J segment 8 bases; nucleotides outside the gene matches: 6. CDR3 DNA: TGTGCCAGCAGCTTCACAGGGGGTTACATTCAGTACTTC. Residues: CASSFTGGYIQYF.

The chain has TRBV6-1 and TRBJ2-3, with 13 positions matching TRBD2. Per germline, CDR1 MNHNS and CDR2 SASEGT. The CDR3 is 15 residues long. The V and J ends lost 4 bases and 4 bases, in that order; junction bases with no gene match: 2. The DNA of the CDR3 is TGTGCCAGCAGTGCTGGACTAGCGGGAGCAGATACGCAGTATTTT. Amino acid sequence: CASSAGLAGADTQYF.

CDR3 nucleotide sequence: TGTGCCAGCAGCGGATCGACAGATCCATCTCGAGATACGCAGTATTTT. Its protein product is CASSGSTDPSRDTQYF. The genes are TRBV7-9 and TRBJ2-3; perhaps TRBD1 as D (5 bases). V shed 5 bases and J shed 5 bases, with 20 bases lying between them. The germline V gene has CDR1 SEHNR and CDR2 FQNEAQ (reference sequence). The CDR3 length is 16 residues.

The V gene is TRBV2, the J gene TRBJ2-1; TRBD2 matches at 7 bases. The germline gives CDR1 SNHLY, CDR2 FYNNEI. The CDR3 has 13 amino acids. The V and J ends lost 3 bases and 12 bases, in that order; junction bases with no gene match: 8. CDR3 loop: CASSEDPAGMQFF. CDR3 nucleotide sequence: TGTGCCAGCAGTGAGGACCCAGCGGGAATGCAGTTCTTC. The variable domain in full, completed from reference TRBV2 and TRBJ2-1, reads EPEVTQTPSHQVTQMGQEVILRCVPISNHLYFYWYRQILGQKVEFLVSFYNNEISEKSEIFDDQFSVERPDGSNFTLKIRSTKLEDSAMYFCASSEDPAGMQFFGPGTRLTVL.